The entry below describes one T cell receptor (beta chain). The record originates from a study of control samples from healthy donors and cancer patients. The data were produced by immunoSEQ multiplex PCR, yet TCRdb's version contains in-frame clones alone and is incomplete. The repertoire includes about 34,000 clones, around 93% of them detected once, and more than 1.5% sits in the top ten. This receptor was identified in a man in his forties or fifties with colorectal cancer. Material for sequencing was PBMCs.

The CDR3 region has the DNA TGTGCCAGCAGTGAAGCTCCCGGCACCATATATTTT. It encodes CASSEAPGTIYF. The chain uses TRBV2 and TRBJ1-3; D remains unclear. Trimming took 0 bases from V and 9 from J, leaving 6 bases between them. This CDR3 spans 12 amino acids. Germline CDR1 and CDR2: SNHLY and FYNNEI.